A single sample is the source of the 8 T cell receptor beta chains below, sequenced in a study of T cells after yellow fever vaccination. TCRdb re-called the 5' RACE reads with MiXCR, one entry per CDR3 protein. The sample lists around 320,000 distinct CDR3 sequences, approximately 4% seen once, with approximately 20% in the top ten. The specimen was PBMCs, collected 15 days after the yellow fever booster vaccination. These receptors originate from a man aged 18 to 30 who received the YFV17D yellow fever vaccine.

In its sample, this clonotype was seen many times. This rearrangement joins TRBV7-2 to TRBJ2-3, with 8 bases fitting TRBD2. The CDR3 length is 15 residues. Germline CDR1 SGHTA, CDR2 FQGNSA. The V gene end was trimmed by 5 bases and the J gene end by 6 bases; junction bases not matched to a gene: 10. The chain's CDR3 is CASSLIAGLGDTQYF. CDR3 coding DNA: TGTGCCAGCAGCCTCATAGCGGGGCTAGGCGATACGCAGTATTTT.

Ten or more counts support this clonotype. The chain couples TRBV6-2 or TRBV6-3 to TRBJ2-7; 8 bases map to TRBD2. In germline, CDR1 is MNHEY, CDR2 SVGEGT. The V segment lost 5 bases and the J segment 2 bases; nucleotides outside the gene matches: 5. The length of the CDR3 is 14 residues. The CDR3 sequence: CASSAGGGAYEQYV. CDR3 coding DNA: TGTGCCAGCAGTGCCGGGGGGGGAGCCTACGAGCAGTACGTC.

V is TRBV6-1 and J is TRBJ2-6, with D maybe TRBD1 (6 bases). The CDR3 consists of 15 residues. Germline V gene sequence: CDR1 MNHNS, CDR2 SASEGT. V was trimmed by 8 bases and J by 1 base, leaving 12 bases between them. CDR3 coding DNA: TGTGCCAGCCTCTTCGGACAGTCTGGGGCCAACGTCCTGACTTTC. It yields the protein CASLFGQSGANVLTF.

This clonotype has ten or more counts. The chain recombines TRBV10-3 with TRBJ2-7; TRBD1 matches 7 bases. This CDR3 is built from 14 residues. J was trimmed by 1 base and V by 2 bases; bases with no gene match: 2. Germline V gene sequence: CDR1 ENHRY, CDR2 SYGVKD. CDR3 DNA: TGTGCCATCAGTGAGGGGGGACAGTCCTACGAGCAGTACTTC. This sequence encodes CAISEGGQSYEQYF.

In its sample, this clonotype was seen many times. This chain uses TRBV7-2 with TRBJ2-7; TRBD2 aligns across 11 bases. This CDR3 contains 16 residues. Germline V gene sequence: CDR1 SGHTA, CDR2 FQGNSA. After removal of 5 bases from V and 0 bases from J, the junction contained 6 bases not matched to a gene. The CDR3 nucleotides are TGTGCCAGCAGCCCGGGACTAGCGGTTAGCTCCTACGAGCAGTACTTC. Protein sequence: CASSPGLAVSSYEQYF.

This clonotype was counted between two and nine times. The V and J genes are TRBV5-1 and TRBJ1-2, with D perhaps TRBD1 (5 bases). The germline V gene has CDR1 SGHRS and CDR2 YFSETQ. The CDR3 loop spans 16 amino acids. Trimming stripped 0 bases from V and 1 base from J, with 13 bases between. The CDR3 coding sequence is TGCGCCAGCAGCTTGGAAGTAGGGGCGAGTAACTATGGCTACACCTTC. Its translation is CASSLEVGASNYGYTF. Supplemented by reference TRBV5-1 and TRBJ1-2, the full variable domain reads KAGVTQTPRYLIKTRGQQVTLSCSPISGHRSVSWYQQTPGQGLQFLFEYFSETQRNKGNFPGRFSGRQFSNSRSEMNVSTLELGDSALYLCASSLEVGASNYGYTFGSGTRLTVV.

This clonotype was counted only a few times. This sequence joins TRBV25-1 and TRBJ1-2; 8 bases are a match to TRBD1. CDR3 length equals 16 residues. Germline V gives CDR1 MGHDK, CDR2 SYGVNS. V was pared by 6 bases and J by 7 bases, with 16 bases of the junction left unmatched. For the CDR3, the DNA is TGTGCCAGCAGCAGTCCCTTACAGGGGGAGTCTGGTGGCTACACCTTC. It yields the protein CASSSPLQGESGGYTF.

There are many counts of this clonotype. The CDR3 spells CSAYRLNNEQFF. CDR3 DNA: TGCAGTGCTTATAGACTGAACAATGAGCAGTTCTTC. The rearrangement links TRBV20-1 to TRBJ2-1; D uncertain. The CDR3 length is 12 residues. V dropped 5 bases and J dropped 5 bases, with 10 bases sitting between them. The germline V gene encodes CDR1 DFQATT and CDR2 SNEGSKA (reference sequence).